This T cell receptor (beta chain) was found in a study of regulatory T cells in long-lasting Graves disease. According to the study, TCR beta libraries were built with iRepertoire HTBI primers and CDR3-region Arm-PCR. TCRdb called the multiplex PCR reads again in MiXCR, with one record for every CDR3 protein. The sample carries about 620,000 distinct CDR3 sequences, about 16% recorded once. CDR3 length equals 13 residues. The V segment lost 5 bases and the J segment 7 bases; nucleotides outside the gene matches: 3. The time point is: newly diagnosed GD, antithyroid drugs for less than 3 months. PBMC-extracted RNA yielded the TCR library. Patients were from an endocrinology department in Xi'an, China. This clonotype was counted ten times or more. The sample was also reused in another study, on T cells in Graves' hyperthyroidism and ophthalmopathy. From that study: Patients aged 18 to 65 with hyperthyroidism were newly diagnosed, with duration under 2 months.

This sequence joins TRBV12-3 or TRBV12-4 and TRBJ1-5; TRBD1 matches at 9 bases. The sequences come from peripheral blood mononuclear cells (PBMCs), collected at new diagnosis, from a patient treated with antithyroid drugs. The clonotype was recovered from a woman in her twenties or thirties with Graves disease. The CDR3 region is CASSRTGEQPQHF. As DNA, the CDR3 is TGTGCCAGCAGTCGGACAGGGGAACAGCCCCAGCATTTT.